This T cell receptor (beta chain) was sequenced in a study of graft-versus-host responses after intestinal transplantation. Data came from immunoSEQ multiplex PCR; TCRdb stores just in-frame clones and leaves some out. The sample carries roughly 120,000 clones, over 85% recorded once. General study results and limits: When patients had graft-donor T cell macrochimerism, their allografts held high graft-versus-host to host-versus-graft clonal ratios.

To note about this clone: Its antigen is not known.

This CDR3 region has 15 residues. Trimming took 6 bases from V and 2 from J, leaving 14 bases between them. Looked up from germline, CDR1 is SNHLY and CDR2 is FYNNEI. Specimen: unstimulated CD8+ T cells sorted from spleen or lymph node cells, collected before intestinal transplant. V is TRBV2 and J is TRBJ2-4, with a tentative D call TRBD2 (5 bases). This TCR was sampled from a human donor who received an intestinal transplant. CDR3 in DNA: TGTGCCAGCAGACTAGTGGATGGAACCAAAAACATTCAGTACTTC. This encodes CASRLVDGTKNIQYF. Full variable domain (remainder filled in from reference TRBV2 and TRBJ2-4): EPEVTQTPSHQVTQMGQEVILRCVPISNHLYFYWYRQILGQKVEFLVSFYNNEISEKSEIFDDQFSVERPDGSNFTLKIRSTKLEDSAMYFCASRLVDGTKNIQYFGAGTRLSVL.